This T cell receptor beta chain was sequenced for a study of shared clonotypes between healthy human individuals. Using immunoSEQ multiplex PCR, the repertoire was profiled, and TCRdb retains in-frame clones only, with some absent. Here the sample spans about 1 million clones, around four fifths being singletons. The CDR3 loop spans 13 amino acids. Germline lookup yields CDR1 WNHNN and CDR2 SYGVQD (reference sequence). With 3 bases removed from V and 7 bases from J, the gap between germline ends came to 13 bases. This clone was detected ten times or more. The V gene is TRBV10-1, the J gene TRBJ2-7, with a tentative D call TRBD1 (5 bases). The sequenced sample was memory CD4+ T cells sorted from blood. Regarding subset: CD45RA-negative fraction. The receptor was isolated from a man younger than 35 in good health. CDR3 sequence (DNA): TGCGCCAGCAGTGAACAGGCGACTCAGGAGCAGTACTTC. It yields the protein CASSEQATQEQYF.